This paragraph covers one T cell receptor (beta chain) sequence. Antigen unknown. This record belongs to a study of T cells in Graves' hyperthyroidism and ophthalmopathy. Regarding the study as a whole: Classification by a 13 V-J model distinguished ophthalmopathy from stable hyperthyroidism.

Template material for amplifying TCR beta CDR3 regions consisted of RNA transcripts. TCR CDR3 regions were first amplified by RT-PCR with HTBI primers. TCRdb processed the multiplex PCR reads anew with MiXCR; each CDR3 protein has one entry. This sample has roughly 650,000 distinct CDR3 sequences; roughly a sixth occur once, and the top ten carry 2.5% to 4%. V lost 4 bases and J lost 0; bases outside the gene matches: 6. The CDR3 sequence is 15 residues long. CDR1 and CDR2 from the germline V gene are MGHRA and YSYEKL. Patients were excluded because of uncontrolled infection, other autoimmune disease, pregnancy or lactation.

The receptor was derived from a woman in her forties with Graves' ophthalmopathy. The specimen was blood. J is TRBJ2-7 and V is TRBV4-1; 7 nucleotides align to TRBD2. For the CDR3, the DNA is TGCGCCAGCAGCCGCGGAGCGGGGCTCTCCTACGAGCAGTACTTC. Translation gives CASSRGAGLSYEQYF.